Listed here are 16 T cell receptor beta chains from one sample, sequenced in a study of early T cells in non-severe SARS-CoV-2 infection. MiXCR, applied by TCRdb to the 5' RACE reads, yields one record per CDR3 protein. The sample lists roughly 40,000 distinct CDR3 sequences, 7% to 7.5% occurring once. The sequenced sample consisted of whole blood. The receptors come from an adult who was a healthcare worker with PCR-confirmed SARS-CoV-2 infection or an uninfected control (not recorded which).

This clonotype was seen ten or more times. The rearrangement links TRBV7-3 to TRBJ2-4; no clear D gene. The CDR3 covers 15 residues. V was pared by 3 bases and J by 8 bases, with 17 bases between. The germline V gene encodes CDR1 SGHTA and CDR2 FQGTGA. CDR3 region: CASSLTGRPTDIQYF. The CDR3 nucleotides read TGTGCCAGCAGCTTGACCGGAAGGCCCACGGACATTCAGTACTTC.

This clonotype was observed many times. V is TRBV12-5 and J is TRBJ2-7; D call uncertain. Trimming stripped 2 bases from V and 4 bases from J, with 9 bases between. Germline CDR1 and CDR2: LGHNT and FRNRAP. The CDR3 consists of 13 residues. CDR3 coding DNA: TGTGCTAGTGGTTTGATAGACCGTTACGAGCAGTACTTC. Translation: CASGLIDRYEQYF.

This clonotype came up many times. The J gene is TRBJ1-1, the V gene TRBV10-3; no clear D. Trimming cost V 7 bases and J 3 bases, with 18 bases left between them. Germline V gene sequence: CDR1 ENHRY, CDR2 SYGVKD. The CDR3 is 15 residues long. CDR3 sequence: CAIKMVFLPDTEAFF. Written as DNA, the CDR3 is TGTGCCATCAAGATGGTCTTCCTCCCCGACACTGAAGCTTTCTTT.

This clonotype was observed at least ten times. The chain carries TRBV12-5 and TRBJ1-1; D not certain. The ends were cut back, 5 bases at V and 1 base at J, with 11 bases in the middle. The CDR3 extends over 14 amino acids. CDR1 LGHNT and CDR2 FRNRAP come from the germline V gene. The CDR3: CASGPEVRNTEAFF. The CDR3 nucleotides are TGTGCTAGTGGTCCCGAAGTGCGGAACACTGAAGCTTTCTTT.

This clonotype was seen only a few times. The CDR3 sequence: CASSLVVYTEAFF. The CDR3 nucleotides are TGTGCCAGCAGCTTAGTGGTGTACACTGAAGCTTTCTTT. The V call is TRBV11-1, the J call TRBJ1-1; D not resolved. Between the trimmed V and J ends, which lost 1 base and 3 bases, there was a span of 6 bases. The CDR3 is made up of 13 amino acids. Germline V gene lookup returns CDR1 SGHAT and CDR2 FQDESV (reference sequence).

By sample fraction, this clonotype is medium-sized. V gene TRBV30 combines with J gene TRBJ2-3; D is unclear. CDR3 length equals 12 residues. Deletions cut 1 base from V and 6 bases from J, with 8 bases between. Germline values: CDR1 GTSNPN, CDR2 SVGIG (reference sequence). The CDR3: CAWSAPPDTQYF. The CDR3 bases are TGTGCCTGGAGTGCCCCCCCCGATACGCAGTATTTT.

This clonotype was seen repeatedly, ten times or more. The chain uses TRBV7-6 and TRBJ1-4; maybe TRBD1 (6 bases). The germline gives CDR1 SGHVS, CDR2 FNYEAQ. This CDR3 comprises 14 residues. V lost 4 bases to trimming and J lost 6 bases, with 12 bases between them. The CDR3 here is CASSWTESDEKLFF. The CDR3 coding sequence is TGTGCCAGCAGCTGGACAGAGTCGGATGAAAAACTGTTTTTT.

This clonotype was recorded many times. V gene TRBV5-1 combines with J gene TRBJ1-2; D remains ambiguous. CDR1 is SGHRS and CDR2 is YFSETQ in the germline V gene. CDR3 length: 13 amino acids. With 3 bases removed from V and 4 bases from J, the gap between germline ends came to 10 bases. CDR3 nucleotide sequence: TGCGCCAGCAGCTCCGGGGAGGGCTATGGCTACACCTTC. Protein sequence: CASSSGEGYGYTF. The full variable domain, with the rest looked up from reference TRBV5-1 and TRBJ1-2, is KAGVTQTPRYLIKTRGQQVTLSCSPISGHRSVSWYQQTPGQGLQFLFEYFSETQRNKGNFPGRFSGRQFSNSRSEMNVSTLELGDSALYLCASSSGEGYGYTFGSGTRLTVV.

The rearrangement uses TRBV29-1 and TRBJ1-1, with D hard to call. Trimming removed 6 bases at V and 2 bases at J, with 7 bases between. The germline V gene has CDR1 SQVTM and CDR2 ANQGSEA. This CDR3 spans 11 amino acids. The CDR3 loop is CSVRSNTEAFF. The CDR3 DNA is TGCAGCGTGCGGTCCAACACTGAAGCTTTCTTT.

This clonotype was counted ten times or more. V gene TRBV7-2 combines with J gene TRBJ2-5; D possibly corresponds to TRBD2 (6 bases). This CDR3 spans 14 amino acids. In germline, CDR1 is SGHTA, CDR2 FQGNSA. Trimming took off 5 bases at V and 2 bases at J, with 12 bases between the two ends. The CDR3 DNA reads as TGTGCCAGCAGCCCGTCTAGCGCTCAAGAGACCCAGTACTTC. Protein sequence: CASSPSSAQETQYF.

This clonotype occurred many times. The CDR3 region has the DNA TGCAGCGCCCGGGACAGTCCATCCCCCACGGATACGCAGTATTTT. It is translated as CSARDSPSPTDTQYF. The chain couples TRBV29-1 to TRBJ2-3, with 7 bases lining up with TRBD1. The CDR3 runs 15 residues. Germline CDR1 is SQVTM and CDR2 is ANQGSEA. Trimming took 7 bases from V and 6 from J; bases not matched to a gene: 16.

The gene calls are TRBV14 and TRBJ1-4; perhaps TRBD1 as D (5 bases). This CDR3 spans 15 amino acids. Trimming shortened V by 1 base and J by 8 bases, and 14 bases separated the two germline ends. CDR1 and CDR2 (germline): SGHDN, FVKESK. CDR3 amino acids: CASSQGPGLREKLFF. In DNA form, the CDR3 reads TGTGCCAGCAGCCAAGGCCCGGGGCTACGGGAAAAACTGTTTTTT.

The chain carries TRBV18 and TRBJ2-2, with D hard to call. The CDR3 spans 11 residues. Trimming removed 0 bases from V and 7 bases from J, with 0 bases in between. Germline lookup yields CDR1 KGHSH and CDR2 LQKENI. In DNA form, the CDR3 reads TGTGCCAGCTCACCACCCGGGGAGCTGTTTTTT. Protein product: CASSPPGELFF.

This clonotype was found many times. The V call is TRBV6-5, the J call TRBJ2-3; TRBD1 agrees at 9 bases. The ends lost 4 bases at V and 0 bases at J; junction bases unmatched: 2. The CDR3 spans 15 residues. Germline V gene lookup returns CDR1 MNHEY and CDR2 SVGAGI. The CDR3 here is CASSSTGGSTDTQYF. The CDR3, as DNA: TGTGCCAGCAGTTCGACAGGGGGGAGCACAGATACGCAGTATTTT.

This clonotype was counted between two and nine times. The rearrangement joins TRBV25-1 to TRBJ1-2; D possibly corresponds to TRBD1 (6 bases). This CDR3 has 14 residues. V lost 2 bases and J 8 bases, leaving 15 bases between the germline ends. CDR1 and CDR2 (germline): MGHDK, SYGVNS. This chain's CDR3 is CASSEPDRWGGYTF. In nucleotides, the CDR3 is TGTGCCAGCAGTGAACCCGACAGGTGGGGAGGCTACACCTTC.

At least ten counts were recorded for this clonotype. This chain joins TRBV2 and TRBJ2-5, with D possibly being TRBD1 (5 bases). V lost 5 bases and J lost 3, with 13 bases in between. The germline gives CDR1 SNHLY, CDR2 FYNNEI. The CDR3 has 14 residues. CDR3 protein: CASSTGRLEETQYF. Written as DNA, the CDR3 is TGTGCCAGCAGTACAGGAAGACTTGAAGAGACCCAGTACTTC.